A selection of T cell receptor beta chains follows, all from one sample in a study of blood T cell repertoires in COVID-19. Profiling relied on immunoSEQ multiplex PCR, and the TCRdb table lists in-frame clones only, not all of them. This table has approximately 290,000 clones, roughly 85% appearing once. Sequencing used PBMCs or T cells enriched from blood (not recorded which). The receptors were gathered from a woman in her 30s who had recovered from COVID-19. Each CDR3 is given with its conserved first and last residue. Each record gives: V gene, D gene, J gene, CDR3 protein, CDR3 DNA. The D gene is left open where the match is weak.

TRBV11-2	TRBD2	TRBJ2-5	CASSLWEGETQYF	TGTGCCAGCAGCTTATGGGAGGGGGAGACCCAGTACTTC
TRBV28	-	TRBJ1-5	CASSSPDRFDGRNQPQHF	TGTGCCAGCAGTAGCCCCGACAGATTTGATGGACGCAATCAGCCCCAGCATTTT
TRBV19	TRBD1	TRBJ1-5	CASNIGTGQGQPQHF	TGTGCCAGTAATATAGGGACAGGGCAAGGGCAGCCCCAGCATTTT
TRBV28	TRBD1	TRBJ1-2	CASSLDEGQGRVGGYTF	TGTGCCAGCAGTTTGGATGAGGGACAGGGTCGGGTCGGTGGCTACACCTTC
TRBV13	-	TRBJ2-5	CASSLGGGVQETQYF	TGTGCCAGCAGCTTAGGCGGCGGCGTACAAGAGACCCAGTACTTC
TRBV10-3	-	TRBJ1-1	CAITAGEGISEAFF	TGTGCCATCACGGCAGGCGAGGGCATTAGTGAAGCTTTCTTT
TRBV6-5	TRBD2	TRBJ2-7	CASSYGIVGGFYEQYF	TGTGCCAGCAGTTACGGTATTGTCGGGGGGTTCTACGAGCAGTACTTC
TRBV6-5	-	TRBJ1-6	CASSYGQAYNSPLHF	TGTGCCAGCAGTTACGGCCAGGCCTATAATTCACCCCTCCACTTT
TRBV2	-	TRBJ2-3	CASSWRDTQYF	TGTGCCAGCAGTTGGAGGGATACGCAGTATTTT
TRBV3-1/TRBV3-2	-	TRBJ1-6	CASSPDGGHNSPLHF	TGTGCCAGCAGCCCGGACGGGGGGCATAATTCACCCCTCCACTTT
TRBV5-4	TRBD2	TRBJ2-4	CASSLAGGDIQYF	TGTGCCAGCAGCTTGGCCGGGGGGGACATTCAGTACTTC
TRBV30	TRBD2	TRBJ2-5	CAWSFAGGRQETQYF	TGTGCCTGGAGCTTTGCGGGGGGCAGGCAAGAGACCCAGTACTTC
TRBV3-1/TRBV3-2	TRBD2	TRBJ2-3	CASSLHGGGGLKDTQYF	TGTGCCAGCAGCTTACATGGGGGGGGAGGGCTTAAAGATACGCAGTATTTT
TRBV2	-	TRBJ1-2	CASRTAYGYTF	TGTGCCAGCCGGACAGCCTATGGCTACACCTTC
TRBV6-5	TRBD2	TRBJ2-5	CASIKDAGDGTQYF	TGTGCCAGCATCAAAGATGCGGGAGATGGGACCCAGTACTTC
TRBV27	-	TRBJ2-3	CASSRPDSGRRTQYF	TGTGCCAGCAGTAGACCAGACAGTGGACGACGAACCCAGTATTTT
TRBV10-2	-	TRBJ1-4	CASRRGTNEKLFF	TGCGCCAGCAGAAGGGGTACTAATGAAAAACTGTTTTTT
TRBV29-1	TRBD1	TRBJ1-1	CSVGGGQDRATNRVNTEAFF	TGCAGCGTTGGGGGGGGACAGGACCGGGCTACCAATCGGGTGAACACTGAAGCTTTCTTT
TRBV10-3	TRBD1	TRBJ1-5	CAISEYGDRGNQPQHF	TGTGCCATCAGTGAGTACGGGGACAGGGGCAATCAGCCCCAGCATTTT
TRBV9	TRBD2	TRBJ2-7	CASSPRTSGTLYEQYF	TGTGCCAGCAGCCCACGGACTAGCGGGACTCTCTACGAGCAGTACTTC
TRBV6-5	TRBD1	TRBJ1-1	CASVDREPAEAFF	TGTGCCAGCGTGGACAGGGAACCCGCTGAAGCTTTCTTT
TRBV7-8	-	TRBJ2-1	CASSFSGNPHNEQFF	TGTGCCAGCAGCTTTTCCGGGAACCCACACAATGAGCAGTTCTTC
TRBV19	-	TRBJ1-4	CASGGQGQADEKLFF	TGTGCCAGTGGCGGCCAGGGTCAGGCGGACGAAAAACTGTTTTTT
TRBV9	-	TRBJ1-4	CASSVVGGSNEKLFF	TGTGCCAGCAGCGTAGTGGGAGGGTCTAATGAAAAACTGTTTTTT
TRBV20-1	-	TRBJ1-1	CSASQGYTEAFF	TGCAGTGCTAGTCAGGGCTACACTGAAGCTTTCTTT